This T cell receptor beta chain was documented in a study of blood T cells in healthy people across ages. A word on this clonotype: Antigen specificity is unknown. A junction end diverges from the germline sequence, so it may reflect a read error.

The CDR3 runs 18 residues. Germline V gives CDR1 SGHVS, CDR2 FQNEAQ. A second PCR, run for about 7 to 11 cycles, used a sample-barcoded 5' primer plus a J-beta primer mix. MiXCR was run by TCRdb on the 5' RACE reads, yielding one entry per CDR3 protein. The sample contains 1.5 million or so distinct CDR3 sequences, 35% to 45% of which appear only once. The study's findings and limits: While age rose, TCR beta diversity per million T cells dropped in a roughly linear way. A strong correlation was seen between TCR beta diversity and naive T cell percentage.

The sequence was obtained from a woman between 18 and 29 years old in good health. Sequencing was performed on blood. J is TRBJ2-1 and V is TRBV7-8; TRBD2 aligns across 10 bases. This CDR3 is CVSSLVELAGLSYNEQFF. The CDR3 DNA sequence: TGTGTCAGCAGCTTAGTGGAACTAGCGGGGCTCTCCTACAATGAGCAGTTCTTC.